This is a list of T cell receptor beta chains from one sample in a study of cytomegalovirus exposure and HLA in healthy donors. TCRdb's copy holds only in-frame clones and misses some; the assay was immunoSEQ multiplex PCR. Of 150,000 to 200,000 clones detected, 75% to 85% appear once; the ten largest clones hold roughly 2.1%. Material: PBMCs. The source is a woman under 30 in good health and CMV-seropositive. Both conserved end residues are part of each CDR3. The D gene is left open where the match is weak. Size is omitted from some rows. Given values are once, few, many or a class for expanded clones.

>TRBV28|.|.|TRBJ1-1
CASTSPTGTTFF
TGTGCCAGCACTAGCCCAACAGGGACAACTTTCTTT
>TRBV19|.|TRBD2|TRBJ2-3
CASSFLAGGTDTQYF
TGTGCCAGTAGTTTTCTAGCGGGAGGGACAGATACGCAGTATTTT
>TRBV5-8|.|.|TRBJ1-6
CASSGDSYNSPLHF
TGTGCCAGCAGCGGTGACAGTTATAATTCACCCCTCCACTTT
>TRBV9|few|.|TRBJ2-7
CASSRSGDNAYEQYF
TGTGCCAGCAGCCGTAGCGGCGACAACGCATACGAGCAGTACTTC
>TRBV2|.|TRBD1|TRBJ2-2
CASRKGQGGGELFF
TGTGCCAGCAGAAAGGGACAGGGAGGAGGGGAGCTGTTTTTT
>TRBV9|.|.|TRBJ1-2
CASSPGVGGYTF
TGTGCCAGCAGCCCAGGGGTAGGGGGCTACACCTTC
>TRBV9|.|.|TRBJ1-2
CASSVGQGRDGYTF
TGTGCCAGCAGCGTAGGGCAGGGTAGAGATGGCTACACCTTC
>TRBV9|.|TRBD1|TRBJ2-2
CASSGPGTGVTGELFF
TGTGCCAGCAGCGGACCCGGGACAGGGGTCACCGGGGAGCTGTTTTTT
>TRBV30|.|TRBD1|TRBJ1-6
CAWSRQGNSPLHF
TGTGCCTGGAGTAGACAGGGAAATTCACCCCTCCACTTT
>TRBV19|few|TRBD2|TRBJ2-5
CASSIGTSGYQETQYF
TGTGCCAGTAGTATTGGGACTAGCGGGTACCAAGAGACCCAGTACTTC
>TRBV11-2|.|.|TRBJ2-4
CASSYKGRSQYF
TGTGCCAGCAGCTACAAGGGGAGGTCACAGTACTTC
>TRBV25-1|.|.|TRBJ1-2
CASSTNYGYTF
TGTGCCAGCAGTACAAACTATGGCTACACCTTC
>TRBV5-4|once|.|TRBJ1-2
CASSLEVRGGHYGYTF
TGTGCCAGCAGCTTGGAGGTTCGGGGGGGACACTATGGCTACACCTTC
>TRBV5-4|.|TRBD1|TRBJ2-7
CASSWDSSYEQYF
TGTGCCAGCAGCTGGGACAGCTCCTACGAGCAGTACTTC
>TRBV5-1|.|TRBD1|TRBJ2-2
CASRPTGSFTGELFF
TGCGCCAGCAGACCGACAGGGTCGTTCACCGGGGAGCTGTTTTTT
>TRBV5-4|once|TRBD1|TRBJ1-2
CASSGGQANYGYTF
TGTGCCAGCAGCGGGGGACAGGCTAACTACGGCTACACCTTC
>TRBV27|few|TRBD1|TRBJ1-6
CASSFLRTGYNSPLHF
TGTGCCAGCAGTTTCCTCCGGACAGGTTATAATTCACCCCTCCACTTT
>TRBV7-9|.|.|TRBJ1-3
CASRPAGNTIYF
TGTGCCAGCAGGCCAGCTGGAAACACCATATATTTT
>TRBV9|.|.|TRBJ2-1
CASSVPGNPTEQFF
TGTGCCAGCAGCGTTCCCGGGAACCCCACTGAGCAGTTCTTC
>TRBV7-2|.|.|TRBJ2-2
CASSPRGFLAVQNTGELFF
TGTGCCAGCAGCCCCCGGGGCTTCTTAGCGGTGCAGAACACCGGGGAGCTGTTTTTT
>TRBV28|.|.|TRBJ1-2
CASRDDNNYGYTF
TGTGCCAGCAGGGATGACAATAACTATGGCTACACCTTC
>TRBV19|.|TRBD2|TRBJ2-1
CASSRGGPPSYNEQFF
TGTGCCAGTAGTCGCGGGGGGCCCCCCTCCTACAATGAGCAGTTCTTC
>TRBV19|.|TRBD1|TRBJ1-2
CASSIGQGDGYTF
TGTGCCAGTAGTATCGGCCAGGGGGACGGCTACACCTTC
>TRBV11-2|.|TRBD1|TRBJ2-6
CASRLTGTGVLSGANVLTF
TGTGCCAGCAGATTAACCGGGACAGGGGTACTCTCTGGGGCCAACGTCCTGACTTTC
>TRBV2|.|.|TRBJ1-3
CASTWLGRGNTIYF
TGTGCCAGCACCTGGCTCGGGAGAGGAAACACCATATATTTT
>TRBV19|.|TRBD1|TRBJ1-5
CASSTWTGLSNQPQHF
TGTGCCAGTAGTACATGGACAGGGCTGAGCAATCAGCCCCAGCATTTT
>TRBV4-1|.|TRBD2|TRBJ2-5
CASSQDRGTSGTQYF
TGCGCCAGCAGCCAAGATAGGGGGACTAGCGGGACCCAGTACTTC
>TRBV14|.|TRBD1|TRBJ1-6
CASSPRQGPGNSPLHF
TGTGCCAGCAGCCCCCGACAGGGGCCAGGCAATTCACCCCTCCACTTT
>TRBV4-3|.|.|TRBJ2-1
CASSHLGLYNEQFF
TGCGCCAGCAGCCATCTGGGACTCTACAATGAGCAGTTCTTC
>TRBV4-1|once|TRBD1|TRBJ2-7
CASSQETGGTYEQYF
TGCGCCAGCAGCCAAGAGACAGGGGGCACCTACGAGCAGTACTTC
>TRBV9|.|.|TRBJ1-5
CASSPTGNNQPQHF
TGTGCCAGCAGCCCAACAGGGAACAATCAGCCCCAGCATTTT
>TRBV5-1|.|TRBD1|TRBJ1-4
CASSLASGTGVEKLFF
TGCGCCAGCAGCTTGGCCTCCGGGACAGGGGTTGAAAAACTGTTTTTT
>TRBV30|.|.|TRBJ1-2
CAWSVGGGGGGSYGYTF
TGTGCCTGGAGTGTAGGGGGTGGCGGGGGGGGAAGCTATGGCTACACCTTC
>TRBV30|.|.|TRBJ2-5
CAWSGQVQETQYF
TGTGCCTGGAGTGGGCAGGTCCAAGAGACCCAGTACTTC
>TRBV19|.|.|TRBJ1-1
CASSMMAGMGTEAFF
TGTGCCAGTAGTATGATGGCAGGGATGGGCACTGAAGCTTTCTTT
>TRBV5-1|.|.|TRBJ1-4
CASRRELGNEKLFF
TGCGCCAGCAGACGGGAACTTGGTAATGAAAAACTGTTTTTT
>TRBV2|.|.|TRBJ2-4
CASSEFSSKNIQYF
TGTGCCAGCAGTGAATTCAGTTCCAAAAACATTCAGTACTTC
>TRBV6-4|.|.|TRBJ1-1
CASRAGQVNTEAFF
TGTGCCAGCAGAGCTGGGCAAGTTAACACTGAAGCTTTCTTT